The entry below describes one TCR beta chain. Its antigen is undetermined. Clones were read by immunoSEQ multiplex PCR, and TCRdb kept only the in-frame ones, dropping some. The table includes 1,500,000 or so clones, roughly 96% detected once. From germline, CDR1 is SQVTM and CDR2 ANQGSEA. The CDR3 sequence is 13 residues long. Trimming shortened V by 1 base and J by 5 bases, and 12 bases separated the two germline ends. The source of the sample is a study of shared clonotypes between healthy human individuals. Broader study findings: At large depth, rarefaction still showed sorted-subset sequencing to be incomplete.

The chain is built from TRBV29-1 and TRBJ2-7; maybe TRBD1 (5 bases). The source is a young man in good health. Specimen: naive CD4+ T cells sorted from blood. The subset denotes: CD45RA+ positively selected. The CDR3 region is CSVEGGQWNEQYF. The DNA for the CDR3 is TGCAGCGTTGAAGGGGGCCAGTGGAACGAGCAGTACTTC.